The next 8 T cell receptor beta chains were all read from a single sample in a study of blood T cell repertoires in COVID-19. Sequencing used immunoSEQ multiplex PCR; TCRdb keeps in-frame clones, though not all of them. Among about 210,000 clones listed, roughly four fifths were seen once. The sequenced sample consisted of peripheral blood. The receptors originated from a woman aged 40-49 years with acute or convalescent COVID-19.

This chain connects TRBV25-1 to TRBJ1-2; maybe TRBD1 (5 bases). V lost 6 bases and J 1 base, leaving 9 bases between the germline ends. CDR1 MGHDK and CDR2 SYGVNS come from the germline V gene. CDR3 length: 13 amino acids. The CDR3 here is CASRDIRNYGYTF. Here the CDR3 DNA reads TGTGCCAGCAGGGACATACGTAACTATGGCTACACCTTC.

This chain joins TRBV2 and TRBJ2-7; 8 bases match TRBD1. The germline V gene encodes CDR1 SNHLY and CDR2 FYNNEI. The J segment lost 7 bases and the V segment lost 1 base, leaving 9 bases of the junction unmatched. The CDR3 is made up of 15 amino acids. The CDR3 DNA is TGTGCCAGCAGTGAAGTGGTGCAGGGGGCGGGGGAGCAGTACTTC. Its translation is CASSEVVQGAGEQYF.

The chain recombines TRBV1 with TRBJ2-2; TRBD2, the table's D call, lacks a check against the DNA. TRBV1 is a documented pseudogene. The CDR3 extends over 16 amino acids. The CDR3 loop reads CTSSQTSGREAGELFF. Here the CDR3 DNA reads TGCACCAGCAGCCAAACTAGCGGGAGGGAGGCCGGGGAGCTGTTTTTT.

There are many counts of this clone. The chain employs TRBV5-1 and TRBJ1-6; the match to TRBD1 covers 7 bases. The CDR3 is made up of 14 amino acids. The V gene's germline CDR1 is SGHRS and CDR2 YFSETQ. V lost 4 bases, J lost 10 bases, and 8 bases stayed unmatched. The CDR3 DNA follows: TGCGCCAGCAGCCCAGATACAGGGGACTCACCCCTCCACTTT. Translated: CASSPDTGDSPLHF.

This clone showed up just a few times. V usage is TRBV15 and J usage is TRBJ1-1; 10 bases map to TRBD1. The CDR3 contains 16 residues. Germline CDR1 is LNHNV and CDR2 is YYDKDF (reference sequence). Trimming at V came to 1 base and at J to 3 bases, leaving 5 bases not matched to a gene. CDR3 sequence (DNA): TGTGCCACCAGCAGAGGTAGACAGGGGGCGTACACTGAAGCTTTCTTT. Translated, it gives CATSRGRQGAYTEAFF.

The V call is TRBV5-6, the J call TRBJ2-5, with D maybe TRBD2 (6 bases). Germline V gene data show CDR1 as SGHDT and CDR2 as YYEEEE. Trimming cost V 0 bases and J 2 bases, with 23 bases left between them. The CDR3 is 19 amino acids. The chain's CDR3 is CASSLAFPRPGRRQETQYF. The DNA of the CDR3 is TGTGCCAGCAGCTTGGCTTTCCCCCGACCGGGGAGGAGGCAAGAGACCCAGTACTTC.

The table lists this clone with a count of one. The V call is TRBV19, the J call TRBJ1-2; a weak D match, TRBD1 (6 bases). The CDR3 runs to 17 residues. Per the germline V gene, CDR1 is LNHDA and CDR2 is SQIVND (reference sequence). Trimming took 6 bases from V and 7 from J, leaving 27 bases between them. CDR3 nucleotide sequence: TGTGCCAGTAGCGAGCGAACCATACAGGGCCGCAAGGTTGGCTACACCTTC. Translation gives CASSERTIQGRKVGYTF.

The V gene is TRBV24-1, the J gene TRBJ1-2; 11 bases agree with TRBD1. The CDR3 consists of 16 residues. Germline V gives CDR1 KGHDR, CDR2 SFDVKD. V gave up 4 bases and J gave up 4 bases; unmatched junction bases: 7. CDR3 loop: CATSDTSGTGGYGYTF. For the CDR3, the DNA is TGTGCCACCAGTGACACTTCCGGGACAGGGGGCTATGGCTACACCTTC.